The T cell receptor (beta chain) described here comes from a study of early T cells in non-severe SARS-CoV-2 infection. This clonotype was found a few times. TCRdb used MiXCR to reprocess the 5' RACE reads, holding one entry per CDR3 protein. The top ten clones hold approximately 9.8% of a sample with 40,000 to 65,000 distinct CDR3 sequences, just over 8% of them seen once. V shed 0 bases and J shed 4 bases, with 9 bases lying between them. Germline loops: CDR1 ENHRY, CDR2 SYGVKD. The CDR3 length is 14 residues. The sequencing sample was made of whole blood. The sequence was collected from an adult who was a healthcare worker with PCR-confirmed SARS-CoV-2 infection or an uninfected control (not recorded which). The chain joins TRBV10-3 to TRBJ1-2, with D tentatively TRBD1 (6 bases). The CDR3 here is CAISESTGLYGYTF. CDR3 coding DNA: TGTGCCATCAGTGAGTCGACAGGCCTCTATGGCTACACCTTC.